The subject of this entry is one TCR beta chain. Which antigen it targets is not known. No much larger clonotype is one base removed from it; base qualities were not supplied. The data stem from a study of blood T cell repertoires in COVID-19 (TCRdb year 2020). A note on the overall study: Collaborator samples came from the United States, Italy and Spain and covered acute and convalescent phases of COVID-19. HLA class I and class II types, where available, came from metadata supplied by the sample provider rather than from assay-based typing. The repertoires were released in a freely available public database intended as a resource for research on the immune response to SARS-CoV-2. Nearly every sample came with metadata listing a de-identified subject ID, COVID-19 status, age in years and sex. Deeply sampled blood TCRbeta repertoires from subjects exposed to, actively infected with, or recovered from COVID-19 were included in the dataset. The samples were drawn from the first 160 participants of the ongoing ImmuneRACE study and from 1,254 subjects provided by 6 global collaborators. The material from the prospective study consisted of cDNA or gDNA derived from T cells, B-cell-depleted T cells, or PBMCs. General conclusions and limits of the study: The amount of clinical and demographic metadata varied by source and participant and was provided uncurated.

TCRbeta CDR3 regions were amplified from genomic DNA by means of the immunoSEQ Assay, a bias-controlled multiplex PCR. Under the source paper's analysis protocol: The number of nucleated cells in each sample was estimated by amplification of reference gene primers within the assay. To quantify the absolute abundance of each unique TCRbeta CDR3 rearrangement, sequence reads were collapsed and filtered. For each sample, productive Simpson clonality was calculated by taking the square root of Simpson's diversity index across productive rearrangements. Here the immuneACCESS table is served through TCRdb, limited to in-frame sequences with V and J called. Missing clones are a known gap in these copies; in checked studies unresolved V genes cover under half, and the rest lacks a known reason. The V and J calls and clone size come from that table; D and trimming were worked out from the DNA. The sample includes approximately 120,000 clones, with 88% observed a single time. Of the sample, 1.5% to 1.9% falls within the top ten clones.

The collaborating institutions used their own protocols to collect whole blood in K2EDTA tubes. For TCRbeta analysis, collaborators shipped samples in one of three forms: frozen whole blood, isolated PBMCs, or DNA extracted from either of those sample types. The germline V gene yields MGHRA for CDR1 and YSYEKL for CDR2. V lost 1 base and J lost 4 bases; the stretch between them is 16 bases long. Taken from cysteine to phenylalanine, the CDR3 has 16 residues. The retained sequence is limited to the CDR3, 48 bases, with the frame set at the first base. The sequenced sample consisted of peripheral blood. Rearrangement joined TRBV4-1 to TRBJ1-1; the D gene is perhaps TRBD1, on 5 matching bases. This clonotype was obtained from a human donor in a cohort sampled during active COVID-19. CDR3 loop: CASSQGAGYPSTEAFF. The nucleotides are TGCGCCAGCAGCCAAGGGGCAGGGTATCCGAGCACTGAAGCTTTCTTT.